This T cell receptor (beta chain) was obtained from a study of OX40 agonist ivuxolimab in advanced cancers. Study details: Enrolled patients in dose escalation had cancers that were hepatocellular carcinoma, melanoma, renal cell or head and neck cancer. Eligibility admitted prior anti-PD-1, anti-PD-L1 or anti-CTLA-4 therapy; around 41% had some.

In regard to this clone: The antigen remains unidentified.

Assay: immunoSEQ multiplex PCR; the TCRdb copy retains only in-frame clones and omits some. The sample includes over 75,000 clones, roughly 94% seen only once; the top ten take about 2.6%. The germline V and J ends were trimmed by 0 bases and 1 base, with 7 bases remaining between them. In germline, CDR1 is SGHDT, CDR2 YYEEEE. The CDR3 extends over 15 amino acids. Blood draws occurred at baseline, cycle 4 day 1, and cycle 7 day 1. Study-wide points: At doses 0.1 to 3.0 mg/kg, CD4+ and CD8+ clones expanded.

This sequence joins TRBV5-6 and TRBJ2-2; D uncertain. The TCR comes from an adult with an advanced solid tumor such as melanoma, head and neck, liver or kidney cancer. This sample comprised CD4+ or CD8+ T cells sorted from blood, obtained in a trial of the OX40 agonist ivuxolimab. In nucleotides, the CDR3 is TGTGCCAGCAGCTTGGGCGTAGGGAACACCGGGGAGCTGTTTTTT. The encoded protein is CASSLGVGNTGELFF.